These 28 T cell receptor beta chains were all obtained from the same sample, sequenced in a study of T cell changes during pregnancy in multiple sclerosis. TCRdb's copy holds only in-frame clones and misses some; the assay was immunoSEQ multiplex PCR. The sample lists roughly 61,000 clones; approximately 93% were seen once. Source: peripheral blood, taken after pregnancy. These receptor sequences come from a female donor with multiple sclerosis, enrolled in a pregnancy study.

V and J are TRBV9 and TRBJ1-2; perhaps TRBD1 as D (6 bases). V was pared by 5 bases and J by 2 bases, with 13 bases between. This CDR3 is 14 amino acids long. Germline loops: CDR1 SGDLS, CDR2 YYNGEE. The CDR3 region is CASRTGSGNYGYTF. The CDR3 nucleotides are TGTGCCAGCAGAACAGGGTCGGGGAACTATGGCTACACCTTC.

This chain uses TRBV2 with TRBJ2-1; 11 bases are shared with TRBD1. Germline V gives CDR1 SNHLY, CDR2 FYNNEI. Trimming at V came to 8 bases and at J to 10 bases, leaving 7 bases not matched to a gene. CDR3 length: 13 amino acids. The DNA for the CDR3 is TGTGCCAGCGTGGACAGGGGGCTCTTGGAGCAGTTCTTC. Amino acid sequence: CASVDRGLLEQFF.

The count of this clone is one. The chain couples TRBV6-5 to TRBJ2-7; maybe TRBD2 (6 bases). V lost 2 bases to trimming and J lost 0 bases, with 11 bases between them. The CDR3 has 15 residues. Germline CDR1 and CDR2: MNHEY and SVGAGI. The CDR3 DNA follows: TGTGCCAGCAGTTACCTAACCGGGGGCTCCTACGAGCAGTACTTC. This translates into CASSYLTGGSYEQYF.

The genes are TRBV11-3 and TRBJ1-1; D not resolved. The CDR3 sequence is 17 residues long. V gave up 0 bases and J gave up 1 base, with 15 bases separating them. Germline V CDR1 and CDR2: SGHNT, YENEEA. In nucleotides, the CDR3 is TGTGCCAGCAGCTTAGATGGGCGACCCAAAAGGAACACTGAAGCTTTCTTT. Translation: CASSLDGRPKRNTEAFF.

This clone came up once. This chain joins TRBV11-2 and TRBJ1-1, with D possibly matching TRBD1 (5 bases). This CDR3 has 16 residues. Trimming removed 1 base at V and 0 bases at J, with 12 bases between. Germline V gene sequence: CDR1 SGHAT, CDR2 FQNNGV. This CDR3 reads CASSLGSGHLNTEAFF. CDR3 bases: TGTGCCAGCAGCTTAGGTTCTGGACACCTGAACACTGAAGCTTTCTTT.

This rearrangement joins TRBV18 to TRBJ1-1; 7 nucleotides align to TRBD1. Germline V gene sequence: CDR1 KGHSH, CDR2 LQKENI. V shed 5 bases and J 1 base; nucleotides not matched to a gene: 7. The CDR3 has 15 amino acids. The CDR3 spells CASSGSGQKNTEAFF. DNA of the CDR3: TGTGCCAGCTCAGGGTCGGGACAGAAGAACACTGAAGCTTTCTTT.

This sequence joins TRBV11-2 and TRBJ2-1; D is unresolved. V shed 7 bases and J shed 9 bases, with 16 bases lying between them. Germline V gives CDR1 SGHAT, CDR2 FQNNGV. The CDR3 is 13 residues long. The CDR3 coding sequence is TGTGCCAGCACTAGGTTGTTCAAAGGTGAGCAGTTCTTC. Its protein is CASTRLFKGEQFF.

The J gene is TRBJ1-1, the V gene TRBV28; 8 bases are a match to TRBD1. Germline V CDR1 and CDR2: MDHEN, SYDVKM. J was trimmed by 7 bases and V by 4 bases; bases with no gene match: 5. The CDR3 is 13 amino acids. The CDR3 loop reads CASSSRGLVEAFF. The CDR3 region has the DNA TGTGCCAGCAGTTCCAGGGGGCTCGTTGAAGCTTTCTTT.

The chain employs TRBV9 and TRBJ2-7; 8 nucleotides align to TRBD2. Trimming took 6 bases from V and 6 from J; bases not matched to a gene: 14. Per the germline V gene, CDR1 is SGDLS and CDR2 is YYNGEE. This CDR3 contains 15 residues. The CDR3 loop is CASNGGGSPGSEQYF. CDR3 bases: TGTGCCAGCAACGGGGGGGGGAGTCCCGGCTCCGAGCAGTACTTC.

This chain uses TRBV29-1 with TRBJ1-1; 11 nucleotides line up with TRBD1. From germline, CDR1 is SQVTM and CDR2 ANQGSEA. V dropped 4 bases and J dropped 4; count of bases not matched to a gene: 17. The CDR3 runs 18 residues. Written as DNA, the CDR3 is TGCAGCGTTGTGGGGGGACAGGGGGAATCTGTTTACGGCACTGAAGCTTTCTTT. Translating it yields CSVVGGQGESVYGTEAFF.

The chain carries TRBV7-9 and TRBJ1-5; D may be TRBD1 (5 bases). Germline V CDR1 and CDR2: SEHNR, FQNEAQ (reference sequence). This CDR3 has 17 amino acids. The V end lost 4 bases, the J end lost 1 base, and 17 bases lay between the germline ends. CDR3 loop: CASSSAAGGGSNQPQHF. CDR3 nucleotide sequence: TGTGCCAGCAGCTCCGCCGCTGGGGGGGGGAGCAATCAGCCCCAGCATTTT.

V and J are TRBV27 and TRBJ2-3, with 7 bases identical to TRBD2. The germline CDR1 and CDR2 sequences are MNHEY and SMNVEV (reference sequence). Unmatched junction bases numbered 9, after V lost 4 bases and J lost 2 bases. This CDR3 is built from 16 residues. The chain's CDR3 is CASSSGGLGVTDTQYF. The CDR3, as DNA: TGTGCCAGCAGTTCCGGCGGACTAGGGGTCACAGATACGCAGTATTTT.

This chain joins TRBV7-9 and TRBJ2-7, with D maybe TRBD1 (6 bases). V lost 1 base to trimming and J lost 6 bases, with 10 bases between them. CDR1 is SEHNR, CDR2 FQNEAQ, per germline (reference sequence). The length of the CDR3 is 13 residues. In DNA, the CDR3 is TGTGCCAGCAGCTTAGAGGGGACAATCGAGCAGTACTTC. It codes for CASSLEGTIEQYF.

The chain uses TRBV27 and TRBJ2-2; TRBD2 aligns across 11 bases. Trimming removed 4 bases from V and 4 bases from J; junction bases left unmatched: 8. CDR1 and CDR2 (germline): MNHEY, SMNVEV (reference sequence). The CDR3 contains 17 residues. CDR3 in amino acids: CASSSLSGRVATGELFF. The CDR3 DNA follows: TGTGCCAGCAGTTCCCTTAGCGGGAGGGTAGCCACCGGGGAGCTGTTTTTT.

CDR3 nucleotide sequence: TGTGCCACCTCCCGCGGCCCGGCCGGGGCCCAGTACTTC. This encodes CATSRGPAGAQYF. The chain links TRBV15 to TRBJ2-5; tentative D call: TRBD2 (5 bases). This CDR3 spans 13 amino acids. Germline-derived CDR1 and CDR2 are LNHNV and YYDKDF (reference sequence). The ends were cut back, 8 bases at V and 9 bases at J, with 19 bases in the middle. The whole variable domain, remainder taken from reference TRBV15 and TRBJ2-5, is DAMVIQNPRYQVTQFGKPVTLSCSQTLNHNVMYWYQQKSSQAPKLLFHYYDKDFNNEADTPDNFQSRRPNTSFCFLDIRSPGLGDTAMYLCATSRGPAGAQYFGPGTRLLVL.

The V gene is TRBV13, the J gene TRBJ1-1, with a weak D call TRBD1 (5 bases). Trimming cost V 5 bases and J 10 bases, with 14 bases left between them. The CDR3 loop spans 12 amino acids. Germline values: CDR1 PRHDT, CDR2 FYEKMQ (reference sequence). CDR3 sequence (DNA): TGTGCCAGCAGCCGGGGCAGGGAGGGAGCTTTCTTT. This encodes CASSRGREGAFF.

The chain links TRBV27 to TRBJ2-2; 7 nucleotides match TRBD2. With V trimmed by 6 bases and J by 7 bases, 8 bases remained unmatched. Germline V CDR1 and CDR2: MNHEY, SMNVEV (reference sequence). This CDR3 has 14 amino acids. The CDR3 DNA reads TGTGCCAGCAGGGTCAGCGGGAACGTCGGGGAGCTGTTTTTT. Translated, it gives CASRVSGNVGELFF.

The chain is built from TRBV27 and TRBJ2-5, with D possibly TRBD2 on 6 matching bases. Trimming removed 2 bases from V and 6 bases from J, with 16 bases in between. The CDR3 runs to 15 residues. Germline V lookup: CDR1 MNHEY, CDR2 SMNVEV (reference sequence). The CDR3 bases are TGTGCCAGCAGTTTAGGTAGCGGCTTCTTGAAGACCCAGTACTTC. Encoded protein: CASSLGSGFLKTQYF.

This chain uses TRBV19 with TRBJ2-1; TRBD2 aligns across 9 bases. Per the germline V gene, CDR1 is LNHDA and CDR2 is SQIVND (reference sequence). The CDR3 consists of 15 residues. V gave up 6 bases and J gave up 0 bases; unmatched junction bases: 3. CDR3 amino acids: CASSTSGSSYNEQFF. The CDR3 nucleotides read TGTGCCAGTAGCACTAGCGGGTCCTCCTACAATGAGCAGTTCTTC.

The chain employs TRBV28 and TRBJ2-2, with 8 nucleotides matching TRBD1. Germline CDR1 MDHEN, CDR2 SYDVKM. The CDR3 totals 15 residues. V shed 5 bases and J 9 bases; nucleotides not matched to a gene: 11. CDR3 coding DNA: TGTGCCAGCAGTCGCCGGGACAGGAAGGATTGGGAGCTGTTTTTT. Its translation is CASSRRDRKDWELFF.

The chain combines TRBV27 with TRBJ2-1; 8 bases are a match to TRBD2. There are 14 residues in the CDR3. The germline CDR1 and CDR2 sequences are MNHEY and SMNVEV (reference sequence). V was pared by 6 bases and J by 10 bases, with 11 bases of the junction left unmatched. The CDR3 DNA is TGTGCCAGCAGATCGGGACTAGGGGGGGAGGAGCAGTTCTTC. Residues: CASRSGLGGEEQFF.

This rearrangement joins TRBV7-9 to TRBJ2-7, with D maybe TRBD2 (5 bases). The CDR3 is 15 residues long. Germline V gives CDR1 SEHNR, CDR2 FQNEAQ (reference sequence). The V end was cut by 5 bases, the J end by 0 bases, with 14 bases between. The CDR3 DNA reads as TGTGCCAGCAGCGCGGCGAGGGAAAGCTCCTACGAGCAGTACTTC. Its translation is CASSAARESSYEQYF.

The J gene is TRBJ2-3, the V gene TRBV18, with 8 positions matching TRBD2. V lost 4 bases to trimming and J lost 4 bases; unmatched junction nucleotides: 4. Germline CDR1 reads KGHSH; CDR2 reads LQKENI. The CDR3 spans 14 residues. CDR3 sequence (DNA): TGTGCCAGCTCACTTACTAGCGGTCCAGATACGCAGTATTTT. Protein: CASSLTSGPDTQYF.

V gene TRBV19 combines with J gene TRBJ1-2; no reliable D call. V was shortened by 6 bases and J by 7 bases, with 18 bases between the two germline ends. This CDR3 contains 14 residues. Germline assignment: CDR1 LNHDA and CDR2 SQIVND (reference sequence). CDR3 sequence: CASSPWGEALGYTF. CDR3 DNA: TGTGCCAGTAGCCCTTGGGGAGAAGCCCTTGGCTACACCTTC.

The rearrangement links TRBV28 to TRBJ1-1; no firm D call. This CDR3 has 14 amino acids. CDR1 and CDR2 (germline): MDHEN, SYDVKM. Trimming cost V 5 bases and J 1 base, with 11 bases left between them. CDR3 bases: TGTGCCAGCAGTACCATCACTCGGAACACTGAAGCTTTCTTT. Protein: CASSTITRNTEAFF.

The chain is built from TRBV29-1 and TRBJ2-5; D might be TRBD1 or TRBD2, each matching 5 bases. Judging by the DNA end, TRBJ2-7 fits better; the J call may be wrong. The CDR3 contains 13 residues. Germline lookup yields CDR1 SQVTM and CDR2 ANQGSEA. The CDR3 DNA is TGCAGCGTTGTAACTGGGGGCTCCTACGAGCAGTACTTC. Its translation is CSVVTGGSYEQYF.

For the CDR3, the DNA is TGTGCCAGTAGTATAGACATCAAGAGTAACTATGGCTACACCTTC. Its translation: CASSIDIKSNYGYTF. V usage is TRBV19 and J usage is TRBJ1-2; D is undetermined. The V gene's germline CDR1 is LNHDA and CDR2 SQIVND (reference sequence). This CDR3 region has 15 residues. V dropped 0 bases and J dropped 1 base, with 9 bases sitting between them.

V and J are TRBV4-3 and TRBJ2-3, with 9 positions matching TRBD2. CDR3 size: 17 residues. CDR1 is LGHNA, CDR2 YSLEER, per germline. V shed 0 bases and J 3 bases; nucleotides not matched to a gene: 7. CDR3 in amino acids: CASSQDLGLALTDTQYF. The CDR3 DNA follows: TGCGCCAGCAGCCAAGATTTGGGACTAGCTCTTACAGATACGCAGTATTTT.